Below are 26 T cell receptor beta chains sequenced from a single sample in a study of blood T cell repertoires in COVID-19. Generated by immunoSEQ multiplex PCR, the TCRdb table keeps only in-frame clones and is missing some. The sample shows 300,000 to 450,000 clones, about 85% of them seen only once. The sample comprised peripheral blood. The receptor source for this set is a young woman with acute or convalescent COVID-19.

This chain connects TRBV11-2 to TRBJ1-2; TRBD1 might be the D (6 bases). The germline gives CDR1 SGHAT, CDR2 FQNNGV. The CDR3 sequence is 15 residues long. Between the trimmed V and J ends, which lost 5 bases and 7 bases, there was a span of 20 bases. For the CDR3, the DNA is TGTGCCAGCAGCCGGGGCGGGGGCGCGTTAGGTGGCTACACCTTC. As protein: CASSRGGGALGGYTF.

CDR3 in DNA: TGTGCCAGCAGTTTCACCAGGGTTATGAGTGAGCAGTTCTTC. This sequence encodes CASSFTRVMSEQFF. J is TRBJ2-1 and V is TRBV28, with D perhaps TRBD1 (5 bases). The CDR3 sequence is 14 residues long. V was clipped by 3 bases and J by 9 bases, with 15 bases between them. The germline V gene has CDR1 MDHEN and CDR2 SYDVKM.

The V and J genes are TRBV24-1 and TRBJ2-3, with TRBD2 identical over 8 bases. Per germline, CDR1 KGHDR and CDR2 SFDVKD. V dropped 10 bases and J dropped 4; count of bases not matched to a gene: 6. The CDR3 is made up of 13 amino acids. The chain's CDR3 is CATGTGGADTQYF. The CDR3 nucleotides read TGTGCCACGGGTACGGGAGGGGCAGATACGCAGTATTTT.

This clone was seen a handful of times. CDR3 nucleotide sequence: TGTGCCAGCAGTTTAGAGGATTATAGCAATCAGCCCCAGCATTTT. Protein sequence: CASSLEDYSNQPQHF. V is TRBV28 and J is TRBJ1-5; D unclear. Trimming removed 2 bases from V and 0 bases from J, with 8 bases in between. CDR1 is MDHEN, CDR2 SYDVKM, per germline. CDR3 length: 15 residues.

The J gene is TRBJ1-2, the V gene TRBV12-3 or TRBV12-4, with unresolved D. The CDR3 is 12 residues long. V was cut by 3 bases and J by 8 bases, with 10 bases left in between. The CDR3 sequence is CASSLGGLGYTF. CDR3 in DNA: TGTGCCAGCAGTTTGGGAGGGCTCGGCTACACCTTC.

This chain uses TRBV5-1 with TRBJ1-1; 12 positions match TRBD1. The CDR3 covers 17 residues. The junction had 10 bases not matched to a gene; V was cut back by 0 bases and J by 7 bases. Germline V lookup: CDR1 SGHRS, CDR2 YFSETQ. CDR3 protein: CASSLGSAGTGGSEAFF. As DNA, the CDR3 is TGCGCCAGCAGCTTGGGATCGGCCGGGACAGGGGGCAGTGAAGCTTTCTTT.

The J gene is TRBJ1-2, the V gene TRBV3-1 (or the pseudogene TRBV3-2); TRBD1 might be the D (6 bases). CDR1 LGHDT and CDR2 YNNKEL come from the germline V gene (reference sequence). Trimming removed 3 bases from V and 8 bases from J, with 16 bases in between. CDR3 size: 14 residues. The CDR3 DNA reads as TGTGCCAGCAGCCAGTTATGGGGGGGCGAGGGCTACACCTTC. This sequence encodes CASSQLWGGEGYTF.

The chain links TRBV6-4 to TRBJ1-1; 9 bases agree with TRBD1. This CDR3 spans 15 amino acids. CDR1 is MRHNA, CDR2 SNTAGT, per germline. The V segment lost 2 bases and the J segment 5 bases; nucleotides outside the gene matches: 6. CDR3 region: CASSDRTGEKTEAFF. The DNA for the CDR3 is TGTGCCAGCAGTGACCGGACAGGGGAGAAGACTGAAGCTTTCTTT.

This clone was detected once. The rearrangement links TRBV24-1 to TRBJ1-2; no definite D call. The CDR3 runs to 12 residues. The V gene lost 6 bases and the J gene lost 4 bases, with 8 bases spanning the gap. The germline V gene has CDR1 KGHDR and CDR2 SFDVKD. DNA for the CDR3: TGTGCCACCAGTCCCACGGGCTATGGCTACACCTTC. Protein sequence: CATSPTGYGYTF.

The chain couples TRBV6-6 to TRBJ1-3; D gene unclear. The CDR3 loop spans 17 amino acids. Germline V lookup: CDR1 MNHNY, CDR2 SVGAGI (reference sequence). V shed 5 bases and J shed 2 bases, with 19 bases lying between them. The CDR3 nucleotides are TGTGCCAGCAGTCCCCCCCGGCAGGAGGAAGCTGGAAACACCATATATTTT. Amino acid sequence: CASSPPRQEEAGNTIYF.

The rearrangement uses TRBV5-4 and TRBJ1-1; D is unresolved. V was cut by 4 bases and J by 1 base, with 8 bases left in between. Germline V gene lookup returns CDR1 SGHNT and CDR2 YYREEE (reference sequence). There are 13 residues in the CDR3. In DNA, the CDR3 is TGTGCCAGCAGCCTGGCAGGGAACACTGAAGCTTTCTTT. It translates to CASSLAGNTEAFF.

The chain employs TRBV30 and TRBJ1-2, with TRBD1 matching 11 bases. CDR1 and CDR2 from the germline V gene are GTSNPN and SVGIG (reference sequence). V lost 6 bases and J lost 7; bases outside the gene matches: 4. This CDR3 region has 12 residues. The DNA of the CDR3 is TGTGCCTGTACCGGGACAGGGGGTGGCTACACCTTC. Translation gives CACTGTGGGYTF.

The V call is TRBV29-1, the J call TRBJ2-1; 11 nucleotides align to TRBD2. Germline values: CDR1 SQVTM, CDR2 ANQGSEA. Trimming removed 8 bases from V and 5 bases from J; junction bases left unmatched: 8. The CDR3 spans 14 residues. The CDR3 loop reads CSIAGTSGHNEQFF. For the CDR3, the DNA is TGCAGCATCGCCGGGACTAGCGGTCACAATGAGCAGTTCTTC.

The J gene is TRBJ2-5, the V gene TRBV18, with 9 positions matching TRBD1. V lost 0 bases and J lost 1; bases outside the gene matches: 0. The germline CDR1 and CDR2 sequences are KGHSH and LQKENI. This CDR3 comprises 15 residues. This CDR3 is CASSPPDRGQETQYF. The CDR3 nucleotides read TGTGCCAGCTCACCACCGGACAGGGGCCAAGAGACCCAGTACTTC.

CDR3 bases: TGTGCCAGTTACACACTGGGGGGAAACAAAGAGACCCAGTACTTC. Translating gives CASYTLGGNKETQYF. V usage is TRBV28 and J usage is TRBJ2-5, with D possibly matching TRBD2 (6 bases). V lost 9 bases, J lost 3 bases, and 20 bases lay in between. Germline loops: CDR1 MDHEN, CDR2 SYDVKM. CDR3 length: 15 residues.

The chain couples TRBV6-4 to TRBJ2-3; 10 bases align to TRBD1. The germline V gene encodes CDR1 MRHNA and CDR2 SNTAGT. The J segment lost 8 bases and the V segment lost 6 bases, leaving 5 bases of the junction unmatched. CDR3 size: 13 residues. The CDR3 nucleotides read TGTGCCAGCAGGGGACAGGGGATGAGTACGCAGTATTTT. Encoded protein: CASRGQGMSTQYF.

This chain connects TRBV6-5 to TRBJ1-3; TRBD1 might be the D (5 bases). The CDR3 totals 13 residues. Trimming pared 4 bases from V and 4 bases from J, leaving 8 bases between. The germline gives CDR1 MNHEY, CDR2 SVGAGI. The CDR3 here is CASSSRTGNTIYF. The CDR3, as DNA: TGTGCCAGCAGTTCCCGGACAGGAAACACCATATATTTT.

The chain employs TRBV18 and TRBJ2-2; the D gene is possibly TRBD1 (6 bases). V dropped 1 base and J dropped 5 bases, with 14 bases sitting between them. The CDR3 contains 16 residues. Germline values: CDR1 KGHSH, CDR2 LQKENI. The CDR3 here is CASSPLTLRGTGELFF. The CDR3 coding sequence is TGTGCCAGCTCACCACTGACGTTGAGGGGGACCGGGGAGCTGTTTTTT.

This chain connects TRBV5-5 to TRBJ1-2, with 8 bases matching TRBD1. The length of the CDR3 is 14 residues. Trimming removed 4 bases from V and 0 bases from J; junction bases left unmatched: 2. Germline V gives CDR1 SGHKS, CDR2 YYEKEE (reference sequence). CDR3 amino acids: CASSEDRANYGYTF. In nucleotides, the CDR3 is TGTGCCAGCAGCGAGGACAGGGCTAACTATGGCTACACCTTC.

Concerning this clone itself: It may be a read error: a sequence one base away is much more abundant. This chain uses TRBV2 with TRBJ1-2; 10 nucleotides match TRBD1. The J segment lost 2 bases and the V segment lost 5 bases, leaving 2 bases of the junction unmatched. Germline lookup yields CDR1 SNHLY and CDR2 FYNNEI. The CDR3 runs to 14 residues. CDR3 sequence reads: CASSRQGANYGYTF. Here the CDR3 DNA reads TGTGCCAGCAGTCGACAGGGGGCGAACTATGGCTACACCTTC.

The V call is TRBV5-4, the J call TRBJ2-5, with a tentative D call TRBD1 (5 bases). CDR3 length: 13 residues. CDR1 is SGHNT and CDR2 is YYREEE in the germline V gene (reference sequence). The V and J ends lost 4 bases and 2 bases respectively, with 9 bases between them. This CDR3 reads CASSPGIQETQYF. CDR3 coding DNA: TGTGCCAGCAGCCCAGGGATTCAAGAGACCCAGTACTTC. The whole variable domain, filled in from reference TRBV5-4 and TRBJ2-5, reads ETGVTQSPTHLIKTRGQQVTLRCSSQSGHNTVSWYQQALGQGPQFIFQYYREEENGRGNFPPRFSGLQFPNYSSELNVNALELDDSALYLCASSPGIQETQYFGPGTRLLVL.

This clone was seen only a few times. The CDR3 sequence: CASSGTGAGANVLTF. As DNA, the CDR3 is TGTGCCAGCAGCGGAACAGGGGCTGGGGCCAACGTCCTGACTTTC. The chain couples TRBV9 to TRBJ2-6, with 7 bases matching TRBD1. CDR1 is SGDLS and CDR2 is YYNGEE in the germline V gene. There are 15 residues in the CDR3. J lost 2 bases, V lost 3 bases, and 2 bases had no gene match. The variable domain in full, with the rest retrieved from reference TRBV9 and TRBJ2-6, is DSGVTQTPKHLITATGQRVTLRCSPRSGDLSVYWYQQSLDQGLQFLIQYYNGEERAKGNILERFSAQQFPDLHSELNLSSLELGDSALYFCASSGTGAGANVLTFGAGSRLTVL.

V is TRBV2 and J is TRBJ2-7; TRBD1 matches 9 bases. V gave up 3 bases and J gave up 1 base; unmatched junction bases: 16. This CDR3 has 19 amino acids. Germline V lookup: CDR1 SNHLY, CDR2 FYNNEI. CDR3: CASSETAARQGVGSYEQYF. CDR3 DNA: TGTGCCAGCAGTGAGACTGCGGCGAGACAGGGGGTAGGGTCCTACGAGCAGTACTTC.

As to this clone: Other DNA sequences from this sample encode an identical CDR3 as well. The chain links TRBV18 to TRBJ1-1, with D maybe TRBD1 (5 bases). CDR3 size: 13 residues. Germline V CDR1 and CDR2: KGHSH, LQKENI. V lost 6 bases to trimming and J lost 1 base, with 9 bases between them. CDR3 sequence (DNA): TGTGCCAGCTCCCTACAGGCGAACACTGAAGCTTTCTTT. Its protein is CASSLQANTEAFF.

The chain combines TRBV6-5 with TRBJ2-5; D call uncertain. CDR3 length: 13 residues. Germline lookup yields CDR1 MNHEY and CDR2 SVGAGI. Trimming took off 10 bases at V and 1 base at J, with 13 bases between the two ends. The CDR3 nucleotides are TGTGCCATGGCGGAAGCTAGCCAAGAGACCCAGTACTTC. The encoded protein is CAMAEASQETQYF.

This chain uses TRBV11-2 with TRBJ1-6; tentative D call: TRBD1 (6 bases). This CDR3 is built from 15 residues. Trimming left V 4 bases short and J 5 bases short, with 12 bases between. Germline V lookup: CDR1 SGHAT, CDR2 FQNNGV. The CDR3 nucleotides read TGTGCCAGCAGCTCCGAAGGACAGAATAATTCACCCCTCCACTTT. As protein: CASSSEGQNNSPLHF.